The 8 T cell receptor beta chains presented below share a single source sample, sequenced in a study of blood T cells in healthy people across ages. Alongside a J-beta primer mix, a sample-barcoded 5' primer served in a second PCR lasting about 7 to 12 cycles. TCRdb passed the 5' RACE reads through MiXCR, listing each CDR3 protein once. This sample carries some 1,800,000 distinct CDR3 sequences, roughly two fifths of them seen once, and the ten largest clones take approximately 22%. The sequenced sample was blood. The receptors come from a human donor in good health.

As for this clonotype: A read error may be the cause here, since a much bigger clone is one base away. The CDR3 bases are TGCAGTGCTCCTCGGGCGTCTGAAACTTTCTTT. Translated: CSAPRASETFF. The chain is built from TRBV20-1 and TRBJ1-1, with D unresolved. The CDR3 spans 11 residues. The germline V gene encodes CDR1 DFQATT and CDR2 SNEGSKA (reference sequence).

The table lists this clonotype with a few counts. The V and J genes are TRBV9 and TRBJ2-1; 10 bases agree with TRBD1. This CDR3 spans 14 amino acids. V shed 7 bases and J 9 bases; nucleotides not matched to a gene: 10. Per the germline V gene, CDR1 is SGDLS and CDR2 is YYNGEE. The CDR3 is CASQRGTGDGEQFF. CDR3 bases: TGTGCCAGCCAGCGAGGGACAGGGGACGGTGAGCAGTTCTTC.

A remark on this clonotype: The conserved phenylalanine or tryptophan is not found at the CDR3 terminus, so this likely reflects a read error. CDR3 sequence reads: CASSPDRFNEKLFL. DNA of the CDR3: TGTGCCAGCAGCCCGGACAGGTTTAATGAAAAACTGTTTTTA. The chain has TRBV11-2 and TRBJ1-4; 7 bases are shared with TRBD1. Unmatched junction bases numbered 4, after V lost 5 bases and J lost 4 bases. CDR1 and CDR2 from the germline V gene are SGHAT and FQNNGV. CDR3 length: 14 amino acids.

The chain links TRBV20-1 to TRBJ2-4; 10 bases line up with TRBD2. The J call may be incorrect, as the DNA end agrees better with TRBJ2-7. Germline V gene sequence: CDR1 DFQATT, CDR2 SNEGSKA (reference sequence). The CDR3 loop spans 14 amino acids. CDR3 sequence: CSANPSGGRYEQYF. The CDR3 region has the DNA TGCAGTGCCAACCCTAGCGGGGGCCGATACGAGCAGTACTTC.

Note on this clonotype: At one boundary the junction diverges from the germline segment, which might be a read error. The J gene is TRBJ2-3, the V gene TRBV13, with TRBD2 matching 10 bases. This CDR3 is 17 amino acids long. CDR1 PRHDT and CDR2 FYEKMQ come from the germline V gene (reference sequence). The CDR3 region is CASSRASGGPSTDTQYF. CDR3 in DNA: TGTGCTAGCAGTCGGGCTAGCGGGGGCCCTAGCACAGATACGCAGTATTTT.

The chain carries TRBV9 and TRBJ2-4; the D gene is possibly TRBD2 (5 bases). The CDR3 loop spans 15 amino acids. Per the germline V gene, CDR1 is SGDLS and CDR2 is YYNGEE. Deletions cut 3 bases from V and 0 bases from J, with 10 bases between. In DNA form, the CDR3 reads TGTGCCAGCAGCGCGGGGTCATTAGCCAAAAACATTCAGTACTTC. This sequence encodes CASSAGSLAKNIQYF.

Here the CDR3 reads CASSRRTGVSTDTQYF. In DNA form, the CDR3 reads TGTGCCAGCAGTCGAAGGACAGGGGTGAGCACAGATACGCAGTATTTT. The J gene is TRBJ2-3, the V gene TRBV12-3 or TRBV12-4; 9 bases fit TRBD1. J lost 0 bases, V lost 5 bases, and 6 bases had no gene match. The CDR3 covers 16 residues.

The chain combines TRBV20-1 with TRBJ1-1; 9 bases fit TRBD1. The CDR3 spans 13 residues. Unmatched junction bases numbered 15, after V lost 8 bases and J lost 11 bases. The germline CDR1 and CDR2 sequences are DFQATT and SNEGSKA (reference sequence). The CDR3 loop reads CSPQPGQGLLAFF. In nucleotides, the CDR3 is TGCAGTCCTCAACCGGGACAGGGACTTCTCGCTTTCTTT.